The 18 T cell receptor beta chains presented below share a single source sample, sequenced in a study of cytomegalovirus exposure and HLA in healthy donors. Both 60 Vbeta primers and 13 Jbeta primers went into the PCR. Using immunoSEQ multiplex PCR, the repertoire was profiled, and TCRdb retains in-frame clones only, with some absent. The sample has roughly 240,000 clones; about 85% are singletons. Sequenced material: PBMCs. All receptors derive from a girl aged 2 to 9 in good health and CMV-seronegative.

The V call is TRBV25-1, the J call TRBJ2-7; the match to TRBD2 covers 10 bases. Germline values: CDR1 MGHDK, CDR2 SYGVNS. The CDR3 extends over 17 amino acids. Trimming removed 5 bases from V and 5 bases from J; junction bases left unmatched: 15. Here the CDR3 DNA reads TGTGCCAGCAGTCCAGCCGACGGACTAGCGGTAGGGGACGAGCAGTACTTC. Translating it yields CASSPADGLAVGDEQYF.

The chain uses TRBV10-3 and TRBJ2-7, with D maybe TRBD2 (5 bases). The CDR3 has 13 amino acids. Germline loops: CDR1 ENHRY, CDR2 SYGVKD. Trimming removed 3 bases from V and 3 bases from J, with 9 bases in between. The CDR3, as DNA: TGTGCCATCAGTGATAGAGGAGGCTACGAGCAGTACTTC. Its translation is CAISDRGGYEQYF.

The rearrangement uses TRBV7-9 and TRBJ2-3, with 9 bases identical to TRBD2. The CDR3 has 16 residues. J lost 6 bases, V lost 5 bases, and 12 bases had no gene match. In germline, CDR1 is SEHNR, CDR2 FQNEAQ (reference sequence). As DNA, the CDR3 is TGTGCCAGCAGCCTCTCAGAGGTAGCGGGGGCCGATACGCAGTATTTT. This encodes CASSLSEVAGADTQYF. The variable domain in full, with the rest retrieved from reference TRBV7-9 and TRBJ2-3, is DTGVSQNPRHKITKRGQNVTFRCDPISEHNRLYWYRQTLGQGPEFLTYFQNEAQLEKSRLLSDRFSAERPKGSFSTLEIQRTEQGDSAMYLCASSLSEVAGADTQYFGPGTRLTVL.

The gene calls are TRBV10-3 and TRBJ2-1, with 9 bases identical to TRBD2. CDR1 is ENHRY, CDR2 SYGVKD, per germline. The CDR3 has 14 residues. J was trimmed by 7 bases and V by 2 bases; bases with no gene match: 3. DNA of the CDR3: TGTGCCATCAGTGAGCCAGGACTAGCGAATGAGCAGTTCTTC. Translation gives CAISEPGLANEQFF.

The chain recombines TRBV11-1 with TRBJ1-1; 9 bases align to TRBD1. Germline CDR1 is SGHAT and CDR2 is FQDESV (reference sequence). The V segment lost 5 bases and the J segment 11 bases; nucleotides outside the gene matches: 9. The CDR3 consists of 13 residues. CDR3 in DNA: TGTGCCAGCAGCATGCCGGGACAGGGCAGGGCTTTCTTT. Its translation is CASSMPGQGRAFF.

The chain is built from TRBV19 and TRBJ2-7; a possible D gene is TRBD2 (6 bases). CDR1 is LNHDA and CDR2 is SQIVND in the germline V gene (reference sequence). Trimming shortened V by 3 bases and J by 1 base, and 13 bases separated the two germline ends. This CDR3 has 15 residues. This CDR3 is CASSIGAGPSYEQYF. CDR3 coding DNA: TGTGCCAGTAGTATTGGAGCGGGTCCATCCTACGAGCAGTACTTC. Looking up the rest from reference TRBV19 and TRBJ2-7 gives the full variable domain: DGGITQSPKYLFRKEGQNVTLSCEQNLNHDAMYWYRQDPGQGLRLIYYSQIVNDFQKGDIAEGYSVSREKKESFPLTVTSAQKNPTAFYLCASSIGAGPSYEQYFGPGTRLTVT.

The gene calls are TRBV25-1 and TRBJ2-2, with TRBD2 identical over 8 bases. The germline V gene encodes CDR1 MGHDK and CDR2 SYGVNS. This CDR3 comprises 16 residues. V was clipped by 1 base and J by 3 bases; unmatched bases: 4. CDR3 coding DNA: TGTGCCAGCAGTGAATTCGGCGGGGGGTACACCGGGGAGCTGTTTTTT. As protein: CASSEFGGGYTGELFF.

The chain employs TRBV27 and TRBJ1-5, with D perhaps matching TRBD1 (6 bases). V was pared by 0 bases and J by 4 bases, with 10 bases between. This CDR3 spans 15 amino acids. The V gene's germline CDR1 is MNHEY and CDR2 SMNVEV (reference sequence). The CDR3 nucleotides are TGTGCCAGCAGTTTATCACAGGGAGGGAATCAGCCCCAGCATTTT. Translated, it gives CASSLSQGGNQPQHF.

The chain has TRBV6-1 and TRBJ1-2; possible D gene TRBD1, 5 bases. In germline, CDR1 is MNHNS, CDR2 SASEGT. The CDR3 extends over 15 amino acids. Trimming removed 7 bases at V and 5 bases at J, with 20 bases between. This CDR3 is CASKYQGLGGYGYTF. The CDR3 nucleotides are TGTGCCAGCAAATATCAGGGACTCGGGGGATATGGCTACACCTTC.

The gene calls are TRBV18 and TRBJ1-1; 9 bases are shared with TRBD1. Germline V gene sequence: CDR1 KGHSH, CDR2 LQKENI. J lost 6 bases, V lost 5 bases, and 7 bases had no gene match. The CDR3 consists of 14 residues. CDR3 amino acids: CASSARDRDAEAFF. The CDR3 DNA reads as TGTGCCAGCTCAGCCCGGGACAGGGACGCTGAAGCTTTCTTT. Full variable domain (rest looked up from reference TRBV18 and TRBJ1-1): NAGVMQNPRHLVRRRGQEARLRCSPMKGHSHVYWYRQLPEEGLKFMVYLQKENIIDESGMPKERFSAEFPKEGPSILRIQQVVRGDSAAYFCASSARDRDAEAFFGQGTRLTVV.

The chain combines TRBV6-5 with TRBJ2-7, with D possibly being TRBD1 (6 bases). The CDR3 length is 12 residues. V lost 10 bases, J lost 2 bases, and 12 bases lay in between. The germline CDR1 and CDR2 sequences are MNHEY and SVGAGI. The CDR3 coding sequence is TGTGCCACCCGACAGGCTACCTACGAGCAGTACTTC. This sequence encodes CATRQATYEQYF.

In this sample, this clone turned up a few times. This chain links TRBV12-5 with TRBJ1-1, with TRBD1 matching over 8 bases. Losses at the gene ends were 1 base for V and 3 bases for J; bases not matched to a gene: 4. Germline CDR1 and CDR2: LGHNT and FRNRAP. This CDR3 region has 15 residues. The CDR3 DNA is TGTGCTAGTGGTTTGGGCGGGACAGGATACACTGAAGCTTTCTTT. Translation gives CASGLGGTGYTEAFF.

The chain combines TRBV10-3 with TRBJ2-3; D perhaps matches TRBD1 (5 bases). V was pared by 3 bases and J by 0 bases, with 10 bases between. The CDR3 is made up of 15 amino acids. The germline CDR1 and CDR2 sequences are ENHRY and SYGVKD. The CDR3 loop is CAISEYDSSTDTQYF. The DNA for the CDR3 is TGTGCCATCAGTGAATACGACAGTAGCACAGATACGCAGTATTTT.

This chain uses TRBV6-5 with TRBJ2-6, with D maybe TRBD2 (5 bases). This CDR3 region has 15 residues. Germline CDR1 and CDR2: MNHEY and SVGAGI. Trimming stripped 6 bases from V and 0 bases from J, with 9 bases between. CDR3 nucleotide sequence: TGTGCCAGCAGCCAAGAGGGCTCTGGGGCCAACGTCCTGACTTTC. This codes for CASSQEGSGANVLTF.

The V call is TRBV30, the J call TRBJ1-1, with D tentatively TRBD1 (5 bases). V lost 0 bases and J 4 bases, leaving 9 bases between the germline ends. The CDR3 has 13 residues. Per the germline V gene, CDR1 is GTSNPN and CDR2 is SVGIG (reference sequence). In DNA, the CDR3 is TGTGCCTGGAGTGTAGGGGAAGGCACTGAAGCTTTCTTT. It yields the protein CAWSVGEGTEAFF.

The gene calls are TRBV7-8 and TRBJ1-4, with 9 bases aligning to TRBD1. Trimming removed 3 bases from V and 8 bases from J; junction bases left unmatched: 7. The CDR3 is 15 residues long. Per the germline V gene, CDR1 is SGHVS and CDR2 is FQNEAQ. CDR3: CASSFRTGEREKLFF. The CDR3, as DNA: TGTGCCAGCAGCTTTCGGACAGGGGAACGGGAAAAACTGTTTTTT.

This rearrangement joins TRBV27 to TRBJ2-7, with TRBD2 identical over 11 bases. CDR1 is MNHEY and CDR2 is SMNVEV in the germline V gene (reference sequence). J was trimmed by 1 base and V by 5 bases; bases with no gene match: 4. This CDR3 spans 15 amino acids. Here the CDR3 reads CASSIIAGGSYEQYF. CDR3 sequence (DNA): TGTGCCAGCAGTATAATAGCGGGAGGGTCCTACGAGCAGTACTTC.

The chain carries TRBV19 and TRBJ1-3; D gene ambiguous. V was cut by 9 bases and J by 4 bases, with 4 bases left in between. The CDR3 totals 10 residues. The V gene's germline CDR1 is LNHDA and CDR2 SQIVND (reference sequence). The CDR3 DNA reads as TGTGCCAGCAGGGGAAACACCATATATTTT. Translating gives CASRGNTIYF.